The clone carrying this T cell receptor beta chain was picked up a small number of times. The source of the sample is a study of T cell changes during pregnancy in multiple sclerosis. Libraries were prepared by immunoSEQ multiplex PCR; TCRdb keeps only in-frame clonotypes and omits some of them. The repertoire consists of around 39,000 clones, with 80% to 95% occurring once and the leading ten covering approximately 0.44%. This CDR3 region has 16 residues. Germline CDR1 reads KGHSH; CDR2 reads LQKENI. V was clipped by 1 base and J by 3 bases; unmatched bases: 5. This chain connects TRBV18 to TRBJ2-3; 9 bases fit TRBD1. Sequencing used CD4+ T cells from peripheral blood mononuclear cells, obtained in the third trimester of pregnancy. The TCR comes from a female donor in good health, enrolled as a control in a pregnancy study. The CDR3 DNA reads TGTGCCAGCTCACCACGGGGGGACAGGGCAACAGATACGCAGTATTTT. Its protein is CASSPRGDRATDTQYF.